This T cell receptor (beta chain) came from a study of blood T cell repertoires in COVID-19. Study-level background: Samples came from the United States, Italy and Spain, spanning acute and convalescent COVID-19. The analysed material was cDNA or gDNA that came from T cells, B-cell-depleted T cells, or PBMCs.

Losses at the gene ends were 0 bases for V and 2 bases for J; bases not matched to a gene: 2. In germline, CDR1 is SGHRS, CDR2 YFSETQ. CDR3 length equals 16 residues. Under the authors' procedure: Estimation of nucleated cell counts relied on the amplification of reference gene primers. Libraries were prepared by immunoSEQ multiplex PCR; TCRdb keeps only in-frame clonotypes and omits some of them. That table gives V, J and clone size, and the DNA gave D and trimming. The profile shows about 130,000 clones, approximately 80% of them singletons. The rearrangement uses TRBV5-1 and TRBJ2-6; 7 bases align to TRBD1. The sequence derives from a man between 60 and 70 years old who had recovered from COVID-19. Sequenced: peripheral blood. CDR3 DNA sequence: TGCGCCAGCAGCTTGGGCGACAGGGCTGGGGCCAACGTCCTGACTTTC. As protein: CASSLGDRAGANVLTF.